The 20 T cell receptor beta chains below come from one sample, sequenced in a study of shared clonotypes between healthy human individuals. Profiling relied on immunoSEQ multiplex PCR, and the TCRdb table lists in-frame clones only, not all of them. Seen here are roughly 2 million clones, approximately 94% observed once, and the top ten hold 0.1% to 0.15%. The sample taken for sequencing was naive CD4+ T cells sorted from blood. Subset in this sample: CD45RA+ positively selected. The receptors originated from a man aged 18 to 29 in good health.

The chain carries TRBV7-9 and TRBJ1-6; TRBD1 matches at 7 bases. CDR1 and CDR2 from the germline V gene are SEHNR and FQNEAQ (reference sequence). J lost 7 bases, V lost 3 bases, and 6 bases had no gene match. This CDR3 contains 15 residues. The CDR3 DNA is TGTGCCAGCAGCTTGGAGGACAGGAACAATTCACCCCTCCACTTT. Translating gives CASSLEDRNNSPLHF.

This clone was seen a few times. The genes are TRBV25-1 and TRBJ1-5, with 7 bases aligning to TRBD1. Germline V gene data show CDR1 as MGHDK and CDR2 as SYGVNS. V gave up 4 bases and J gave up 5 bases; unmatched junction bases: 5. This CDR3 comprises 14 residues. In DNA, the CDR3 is TGTGCCAGCAGTGGCGGGACAGCCTATCAGCCCCAGCATTTT. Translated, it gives CASSGGTAYQPQHF.

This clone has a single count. The CDR3 region is CASSLGDRNEKLFF. The CDR3 DNA follows: TGCGCCAGCAGCTTGGGGGACAGGAATGAAAAACTGTTTTTT. This chain connects TRBV5-1 to TRBJ1-4, with 8 positions matching TRBD1. Germline V CDR1 and CDR2: SGHRS, YFSETQ. The CDR3 loop spans 14 amino acids. The trim removed 0 bases at V and 5 bases at J, leaving 0 bases unmatched.

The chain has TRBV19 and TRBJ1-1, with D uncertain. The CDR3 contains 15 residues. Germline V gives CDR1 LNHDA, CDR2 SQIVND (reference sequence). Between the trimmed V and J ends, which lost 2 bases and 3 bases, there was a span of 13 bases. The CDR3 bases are TGTGCCAGTAGTATACGGATTGTCCTCGACACTGAAGCTTTCTTT. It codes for CASSIRIVLDTEAFF.

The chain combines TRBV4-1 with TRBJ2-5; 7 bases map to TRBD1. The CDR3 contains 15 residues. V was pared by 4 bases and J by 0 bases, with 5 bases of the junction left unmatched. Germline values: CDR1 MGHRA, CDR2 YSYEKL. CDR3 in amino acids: CASSRRTGYQETQYF. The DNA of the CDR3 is TGCGCCAGCAGCCGCAGGACAGGTTACCAAGAGACCCAGTACTTC.

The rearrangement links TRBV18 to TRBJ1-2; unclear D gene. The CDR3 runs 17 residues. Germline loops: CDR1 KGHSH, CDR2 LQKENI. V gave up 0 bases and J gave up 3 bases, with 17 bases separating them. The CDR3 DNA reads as TGTGCCAGCTCACCACCGTCTCTCGACCCACAGCACTATGGCTACACCTTC. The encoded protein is CASSPPSLDPQHYGYTF.

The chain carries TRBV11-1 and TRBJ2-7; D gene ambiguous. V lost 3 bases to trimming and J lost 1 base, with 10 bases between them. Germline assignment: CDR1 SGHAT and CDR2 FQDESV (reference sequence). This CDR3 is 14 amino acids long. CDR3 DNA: TGTGCCAGCAGCTTGGGCAGGCAGTCCTACGAGCAGTACTTC. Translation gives CASSLGRQSYEQYF.

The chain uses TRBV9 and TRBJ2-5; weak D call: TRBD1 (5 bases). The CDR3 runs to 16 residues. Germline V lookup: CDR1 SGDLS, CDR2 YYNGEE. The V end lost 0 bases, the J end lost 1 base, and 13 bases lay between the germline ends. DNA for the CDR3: TGTGCCAGCAGCGTAGCTACAGGACAAAGCCAAGAGACCCAGTACTTC. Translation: CASSVATGQSQETQYF. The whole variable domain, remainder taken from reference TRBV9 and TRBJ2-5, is DSGVTQTPKHLITATGQRVTLRCSPRSGDLSVYWYQQSLDQGLQFLIQYYNGEERAKGNILERFSAQQFPDLHSELNLSSLELGDSALYFCASSVATGQSQETQYFGPGTRLLVL.

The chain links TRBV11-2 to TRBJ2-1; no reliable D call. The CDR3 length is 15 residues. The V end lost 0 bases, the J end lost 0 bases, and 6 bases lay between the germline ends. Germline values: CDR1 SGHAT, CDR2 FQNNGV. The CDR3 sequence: CASSLDSSSYNEQFF. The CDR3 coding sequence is TGTGCCAGCAGCTTAGATTCTAGCTCCTACAATGAGCAGTTCTTC.

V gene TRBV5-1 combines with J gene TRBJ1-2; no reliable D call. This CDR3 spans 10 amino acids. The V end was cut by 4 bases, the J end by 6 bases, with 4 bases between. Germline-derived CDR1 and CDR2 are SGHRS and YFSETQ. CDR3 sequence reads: CASSPHGYTF. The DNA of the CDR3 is TGCGCCAGCAGCCCCCATGGCTACACCTTC.

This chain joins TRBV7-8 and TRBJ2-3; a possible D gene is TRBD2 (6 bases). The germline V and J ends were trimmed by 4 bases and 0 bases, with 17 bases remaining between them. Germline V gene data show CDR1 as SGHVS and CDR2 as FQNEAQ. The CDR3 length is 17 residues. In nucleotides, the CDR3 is TGTGCCAGCAGCTCTTTAGCGCCGGGGACTAGCACAGATACGCAGTATTTT. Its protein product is CASSSLAPGTSTDTQYF.

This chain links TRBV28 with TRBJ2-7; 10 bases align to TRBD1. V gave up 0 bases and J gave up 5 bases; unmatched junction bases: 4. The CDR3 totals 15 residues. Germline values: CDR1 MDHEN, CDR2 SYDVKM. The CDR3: CASSLWGQGTHEQYF. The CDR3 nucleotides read TGTGCCAGCAGTTTATGGGGACAGGGGACCCACGAGCAGTACTTC.

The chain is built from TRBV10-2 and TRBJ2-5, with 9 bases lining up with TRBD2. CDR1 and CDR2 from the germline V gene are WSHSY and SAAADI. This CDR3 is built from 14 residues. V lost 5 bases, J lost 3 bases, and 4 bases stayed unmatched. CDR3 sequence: CASSPAGGKETQYF. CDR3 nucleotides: TGCGCCAGCAGTCCAGCGGGAGGAAAAGAGACCCAGTACTTC.

CDR3 nucleotides: TGCGCCAGCAGCTTCGGTCGCGGGGGCGAGTTTAGCACTGAAGCTTTCTTT. This gives the protein CASSFGRGGEFSTEAFF. The V call is TRBV5-1, the J call TRBJ1-1; D might be TRBD1 (6 bases). The CDR3 covers 17 residues. The germline gives CDR1 SGHRS, CDR2 YFSETQ. Trimming pared 2 bases from V and 4 bases from J, leaving 21 bases between.

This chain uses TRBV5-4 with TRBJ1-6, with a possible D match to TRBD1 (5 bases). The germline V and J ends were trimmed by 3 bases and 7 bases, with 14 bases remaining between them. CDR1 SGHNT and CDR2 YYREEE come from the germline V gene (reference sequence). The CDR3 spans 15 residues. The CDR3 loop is CASSSWGQGNSPLHF. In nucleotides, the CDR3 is TGTGCCAGCAGCTCTTGGGGCCAGGGAAATTCACCCCTCCACTTT.

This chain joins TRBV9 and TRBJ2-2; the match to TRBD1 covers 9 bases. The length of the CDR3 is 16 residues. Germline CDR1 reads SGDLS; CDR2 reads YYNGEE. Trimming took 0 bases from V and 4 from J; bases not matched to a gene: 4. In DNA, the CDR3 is TGTGCCAGCAGCGTAGCGGGACAGGGTGGCACCGGGGAGCTGTTTTTT. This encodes CASSVAGQGGTGELFF.

In nucleotides, the CDR3 is TGTGCCAGCAGCCGACGGTACCAGTTCTACGAGCAGTACTTC. Encoded protein: CASSRRYQFYEQYF. The V gene is TRBV28, the J gene TRBJ2-7; D is undetermined. Germline CDR1 is MDHEN and CDR2 is SYDVKM. This CDR3 spans 14 amino acids. The ends were cut back, 6 bases at V and 3 bases at J, with 15 bases in the middle.

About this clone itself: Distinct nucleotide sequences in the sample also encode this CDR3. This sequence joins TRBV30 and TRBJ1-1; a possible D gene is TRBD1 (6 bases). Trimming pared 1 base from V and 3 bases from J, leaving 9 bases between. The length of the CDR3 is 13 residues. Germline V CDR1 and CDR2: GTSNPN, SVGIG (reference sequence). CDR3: CAWSAGGDTEAFF. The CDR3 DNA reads TGTGCCTGGAGTGCGGGGGGCGACACTGAAGCTTTCTTT.

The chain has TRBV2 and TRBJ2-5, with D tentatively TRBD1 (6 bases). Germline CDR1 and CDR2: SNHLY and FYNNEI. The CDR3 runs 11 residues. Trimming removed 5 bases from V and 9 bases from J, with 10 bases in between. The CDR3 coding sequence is TGTGCCAGCAGTACTACAGGGCCCCAGTACTTC. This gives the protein CASSTTGPQYF.

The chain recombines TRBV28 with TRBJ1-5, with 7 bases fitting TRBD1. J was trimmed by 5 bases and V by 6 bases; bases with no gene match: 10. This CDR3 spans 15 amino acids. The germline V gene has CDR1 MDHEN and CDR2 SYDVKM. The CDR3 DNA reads TGTGCCAGCAGCGGGTCAGGGGGACGCGATCAGCCCCAGCATTTT. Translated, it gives CASSGSGGRDQPQHF.